Listed below are T cell receptor beta chains from one sample, sequenced in a study of blood T cell repertoires in COVID-19. Sequenced by immunoSEQ multiplex PCR; TCRdb stores in-frame clones only, minus some. The sample holds about 120,000 clones, about 83% seen once. Sequences were obtained from peripheral blood. The origin of the receptors is a man in his fifties or sixties with acute or convalescent COVID-19. Both conserved end residues are part of each CDR3. Each record gives: J gene, D gene, clone size, V gene, CDR3 DNA, CDR3 protein. D genes are given only for firm matches. Not every row has a clone size; where given, it reads once, few, many or a size class.

j_call: TRBJ2-7
d_call: TRBD2
clone_size: .
v_call: TRBV5-1
cdr3_nt: TGCGCCAGCAGCTTGGGACTAGCGAAAACCCACGAGCAGTACTTC
cdr3_aa: CASSLGLAKTHEQYF

j_call: TRBJ2-3
d_call: .
clone_size: .
v_call: TRBV5-1
cdr3_nt: TGCGCCAGCAGCTTGGGTGGAGGGAGCACAGATACGCAGTATTTT
cdr3_aa: CASSLGGGSTDTQYF

j_call: TRBJ1-3
d_call: .
clone_size: .
v_call: TRBV5-1
cdr3_nt: TGCGCCAGCAGCGGGGGCCTACTGGGAACTGGAAACACCATATATTTT
cdr3_aa: CASSGGLLGTGNTIYF

j_call: TRBJ1-4
d_call: .
clone_size: .
v_call: TRBV5-4
cdr3_nt: TGTGCCAGCAGCTTGCTAGGGCAGGGGAATGAAAAACTGTTTTTT
cdr3_aa: CASSLLGQGNEKLFF

j_call: TRBJ1-1
d_call: .
clone_size: .
v_call: TRBV5-4
cdr3_nt: TGTGCCAGCAGCTTGGGACTTCTAACGGGCACTGAAGCTTTCTTT
cdr3_aa: CASSLGLLTGTEAFF

j_call: TRBJ1-2
d_call: .
clone_size: .
v_call: TRBV29-1
cdr3_nt: TGCAGCGCCCAAGGGGGGGACTATGGCTACACCTTC
cdr3_aa: CSAQGGDYGYTF

j_call: TRBJ1-2
d_call: .
clone_size: few
v_call: TRBV5-5
cdr3_nt: TGTGCCAGCAGCCAACAGGGCGCCTATGGCTACACCTTC
cdr3_aa: CASSQQGAYGYTF

j_call: TRBJ2-1
d_call: TRBD1
clone_size: .
v_call: TRBV28
cdr3_nt: TGTGCCAGCAGTATCAGGGGGCGTAACAATGAGCAGTTCTTC
cdr3_aa: CASSIRGRNNEQFF

j_call: TRBJ2-3
d_call: TRBD2
clone_size: .
v_call: TRBV29-1
cdr3_nt: TGCAGCGTTCGGGGGACTAGCGGGGCCTCTAGCACAGATACGCAGTATTTT
cdr3_aa: CSVRGTSGASSTDTQYF

j_call: TRBJ2-7
d_call: TRBD2
clone_size: few
v_call: TRBV5-1
cdr3_nt: TGCGCCAGCAGCTTGACTAGCGGGAGCCACGAGCAGTACTTC
cdr3_aa: CASSLTSGSHEQYF

j_call: TRBJ1-1
d_call: TRBD1
clone_size: once
v_call: TRBV18
cdr3_nt: TGTGCCAGCTCACAGGGACAGGGGACGAGAGAAGCTTTCTTT
cdr3_aa: CASSQGQGTREAFF

j_call: TRBJ2-5
d_call: TRBD1
clone_size: .
v_call: TRBV5-1
cdr3_nt: TGCGCCAGCAGCTTGGGACAGGGGGGAGAGACCCAGTACTTC
cdr3_aa: CASSLGQGGETQYF

j_call: TRBJ1-2
d_call: .
clone_size: .
v_call: TRBV12-3/TRBV12-4
cdr3_nt: TGTGCCAGCAGACCGAGTGGGAGCTATGGCTACACCTTC
cdr3_aa: CASRPSGSYGYTF

j_call: TRBJ2-5
d_call: TRBD1
clone_size: .
v_call: TRBV5-1
cdr3_nt: TGCGCCAGCAGCGGACAGGGGGCAATTGGAGAGACCCAGTACTTC
cdr3_aa: CASSGQGAIGETQYF

j_call: TRBJ1-5
d_call: .
clone_size: .
v_call: TRBV28
cdr3_nt: TGTGCCAGCAGTGGGGGCCACTATAGCAATCAGCCCCAGCATTTT
cdr3_aa: CASSGGHYSNQPQHF

j_call: TRBJ2-3
d_call: .
clone_size: .
v_call: TRBV30
cdr3_nt: TGTGCCTGGACGCCCGGAGTAAGCACAGATACGCAGTATTTT
cdr3_aa: CAWTPGVSTDTQYF

j_call: TRBJ1-1
d_call: .
clone_size: .
v_call: TRBV20-1
cdr3_nt: TGCAGTGCCCCAAAGGGGGACGGGGCTTTCTTT
cdr3_aa: CSAPKGDGAFF

j_call: TRBJ1-1
d_call: TRBD1
clone_size: few
v_call: TRBV2
cdr3_nt: TGTGCCAGCAGCGTAGGGGGCGACGAAGCTTTCTTT
cdr3_aa: CASSVGGDEAFF

j_call: TRBJ1-3
d_call: .
clone_size: .
v_call: TRBV6-5
cdr3_nt: TGTGCCAGCAGTCGCGGGGTTTCTGGAAACACCATATATTTT
cdr3_aa: CASSRGVSGNTIYF

j_call: TRBJ1-2
d_call: TRBD1
clone_size: .
v_call: TRBV5-1
cdr3_nt: TGCGCCAGCAGCTTAGTCCCGGGACAGGGGAACTATGGCTACACCTTC
cdr3_aa: CASSLVPGQGNYGYTF

j_call: TRBJ2-1
d_call: .
clone_size: .
v_call: TRBV24-1
cdr3_nt: TGTGCCACCAGTGATCACTCCTATGATGAGCAGTTCTTC
cdr3_aa: CATSDHSYDEQFF

j_call: TRBJ2-1
d_call: TRBD2
clone_size: once
v_call: TRBV27
cdr3_nt: TGTGCCAGCAGTTTACGCGGGGGTAACTACAATGAGCAGTTCTTC
cdr3_aa: CASSLRGGNYNEQFF

j_call: TRBJ1-3
d_call: .
clone_size: .
v_call: TRBV18
cdr3_nt: TGTGCCAGCTCACCATGGGTAACAGAGAGCTCTGGAAACACCATATATTTT
cdr3_aa: CASSPWVTESSGNTIYF

j_call: TRBJ2-2
d_call: .
clone_size: .
v_call: TRBV11-3
cdr3_nt: TGTGCCAGCAGCTTTGGCAGAAACACCGGGGAGCTGTTTTTT
cdr3_aa: CASSFGRNTGELFF

j_call: TRBJ1-2
d_call: .
clone_size: .
v_call: TRBV19
cdr3_nt: TGTGCCAGTAGTATGTTGGTCACCAGTGGCTACACCTTC
cdr3_aa: CASSMLVTSGYTF

j_call: TRBJ1-1
d_call: .
clone_size: .
v_call: TRBV18
cdr3_nt: TGTGCCAGCTCAAACGTGGCCCTGAACACTGAAGCTTTCTTT
cdr3_aa: CASSNVALNTEAFF

j_call: TRBJ2-5
d_call: .
clone_size: .
v_call: TRBV6-5
cdr3_nt: TGTGCCAGCAGGGGGCCTCCGTGGACCCAGTACTTC
cdr3_aa: CASRGPPWTQYF

j_call: TRBJ1-5
d_call: .
clone_size: .
v_call: TRBV10-3
cdr3_nt: TGTGCCATCAGTGGGCAGGGAACGGATCAGCCCCAGCATTTT
cdr3_aa: CAISGQGTDQPQHF

j_call: TRBJ1-1
d_call: .
clone_size: few
v_call: TRBV7-2
cdr3_nt: TGTGCCAGCAGCTTAGTGGCCAGGATGAACACTGAAGCTTTCTTT
cdr3_aa: CASSLVARMNTEAFF

j_call: TRBJ1-3
d_call: .
clone_size: .
v_call: TRBV28
cdr3_nt: TGTGCCAGCAGTTTAGGGCCGGTCCTCTCTGGAAACACCATATATTTT
cdr3_aa: CASSLGPVLSGNTIYF

j_call: TRBJ1-5
d_call: .
clone_size: .
v_call: TRBV28
cdr3_nt: TGTGCCAGCAGTTTATATGCCAGGACCCAGCATTTT
cdr3_aa: CASSLYARTQHF

j_call: TRBJ2-3
d_call: .
clone_size: .
v_call: TRBV28
cdr3_nt: TGTGCCAGCAGTTTAGCGGCCACAGATACGCAGTATTTT
cdr3_aa: CASSLAATDTQYF

j_call: TRBJ1-1
d_call: .
clone_size: once
v_call: TRBV5-1
cdr3_nt: TGCGCCAGCAGCTGGACCTTCACAGGGAACACTGAAGCTTTCTTT
cdr3_aa: CASSWTFTGNTEAFF

j_call: TRBJ1-2
d_call: .
clone_size: .
v_call: TRBV28
cdr3_nt: TGTGCCAGCAGTTTACGGGGGTGGAGCTATGGCTACACCTTC
cdr3_aa: CASSLRGWSYGYTF

j_call: TRBJ1-2
d_call: TRBD1
clone_size: .
v_call: TRBV4-1
cdr3_nt: TGCGCCAGCAGCCCTTGGACAGGGAGAGACTATGGCTACACCTTC
cdr3_aa: CASSPWTGRDYGYTF

j_call: TRBJ2-7
d_call: .
clone_size: .
v_call: TRBV28
cdr3_nt: TGTGCCAGCAGTTTATCCCGGTACGAGCAGTACTTC
cdr3_aa: CASSLSRYEQYF

j_call: TRBJ1-5
d_call: .
clone_size: .
v_call: TRBV30
cdr3_nt: TGTGCCTGGAGTGCAGGGGAGCCTCAGCCCCAGCATTTT
cdr3_aa: CAWSAGEPQPQHF

j_call: TRBJ1-4
d_call: .
clone_size: .
v_call: TRBV14
cdr3_nt: TGTGCCAGCAGCCAAGACGGGGGGGCGGCTGAAAAACTGTTTTTT
cdr3_aa: CASSQDGGAAEKLFF

j_call: TRBJ2-4
d_call: .
clone_size: .
v_call: TRBV18
cdr3_nt: TGTGCCAGCTCACCCCCTTCCAGGGGAGAAAAAAACATTCAGTACTTC
cdr3_aa: CASSPPSRGEKNIQYF

j_call: TRBJ2-1
d_call: TRBD2
clone_size: .
v_call: TRBV5-1
cdr3_nt: TGCGCCAGCAGCTCGACGGGACTAGCGGGCAGCTCCTACAATGAGCAGTTCTTC
cdr3_aa: CASSSTGLAGSSYNEQFF

j_call: TRBJ2-1
d_call: TRBD2
clone_size: .
v_call: TRBV5-3
cdr3_nt: TGTGCCAGAAGCTTGGTGCCTCCGGGACTAGGATCCTACAATGAGCAGTTCTTC
cdr3_aa: CARSLVPPGLGSYNEQFF

j_call: TRBJ1-5
d_call: TRBD1
clone_size: once
v_call: TRBV27
cdr3_nt: TGTGCCAGCAGGGGCATGGACAGGGCAAATCAGCCCCAGCATTTT
cdr3_aa: CASRGMDRANQPQHF

j_call: TRBJ2-2
d_call: .
clone_size: .
v_call: TRBV28
cdr3_nt: TGTGCCAGCAGTTTAAGCGGGCAGAACACCGGGGAGCTGTTTTTT
cdr3_aa: CASSLSGQNTGELFF

j_call: TRBJ1-2
d_call: .
clone_size: few
v_call: TRBV7-8
cdr3_nt: TGTGCCAGCAGCCGATACACCACTAACTATGGCTACACCTTC
cdr3_aa: CASSRYTTNYGYTF

j_call: TRBJ2-3
d_call: TRBD2
clone_size: .
v_call: TRBV19
cdr3_nt: TGTGCCAGTAGTATACTGGCTAGCGGAAGCACAGATACGCAGTATTTT
cdr3_aa: CASSILASGSTDTQYF

j_call: TRBJ2-3
d_call: .
clone_size: .
v_call: TRBV27
cdr3_nt: TGTGCCAGCAGCGTGACTACCTCCACAGATACGCAGTATTTT
cdr3_aa: CASSVTTSTDTQYF

j_call: TRBJ2-1
d_call: TRBD2
clone_size: .
v_call: TRBV5-1
cdr3_nt: TGCGCCAGCGGGACTAGCGGCTACAATGAGCAGTTCTTC
cdr3_aa: CASGTSGYNEQFF

j_call: TRBJ1-2
d_call: TRBD1
clone_size: .
v_call: TRBV27
cdr3_nt: TGTGCCAGCAGCCGTAGACAGGGGGAAAGTGGCTACACCTTC
cdr3_aa: CASSRRQGESGYTF

j_call: TRBJ2-3
d_call: TRBD2
clone_size: .
v_call: TRBV30
cdr3_nt: TGTGCCTGGACGCGTCGCGGGAGGACGGATACGCAGTATTTT
cdr3_aa: CAWTRRGRTDTQYF

j_call: TRBJ1-6
d_call: TRBD1
clone_size: .
v_call: TRBV10-3
cdr3_nt: TGTGCCATCACTGGACAGGCGGATTCACCCCTCCACTTT
cdr3_aa: CAITGQADSPLHF

j_call: TRBJ1-2
d_call: .
clone_size: .
v_call: TRBV7-9
cdr3_nt: TGTGCCAGCAGCCCCTGGGGCAGCCTTAACTATGGCTACACCTTC
cdr3_aa: CASSPWGSLNYGYTF

j_call: TRBJ2-1
d_call: TRBD2
clone_size: .
v_call: TRBV5-1
cdr3_nt: TGCGCCAGCAGCTTCGGGACTAGCGGGAGCGAGGGGCAGTTCTTC
cdr3_aa: CASSFGTSGSEGQFF

j_call: TRBJ2-2
d_call: TRBD2
clone_size: .
v_call: TRBV29-1
cdr3_nt: TGCAGCGCCAAAAGCGGGAGGGCCCGCACCGGGGAGCTGTTTTTT
cdr3_aa: CSAKSGRARTGELFF

j_call: TRBJ2-1
d_call: .
clone_size: .
v_call: TRBV11-1
cdr3_nt: TGTGCCAGCAGCTTAGGGGGGCTCAATGAGCAGTTCTTC
cdr3_aa: CASSLGGLNEQFF

j_call: TRBJ2-7
d_call: .
clone_size: .
v_call: TRBV7-6
cdr3_nt: TGTGCCAGCAGCCGGGTGCGGGGGCTAGGGGAGCAGTACTTC
cdr3_aa: CASSRVRGLGEQYF

j_call: TRBJ2-2
d_call: TRBD1
clone_size: .
v_call: TRBV4-1
cdr3_nt: TGCGCCAGCAGCCAAGAGGACAGGGGGTACCCCGGGGAGCTGTTTTTT
cdr3_aa: CASSQEDRGYPGELFF

j_call: TRBJ2-7
d_call: .
clone_size: once
v_call: TRBV2
cdr3_nt: TGTGCCAGCACACAGGAGTCCTACGAGCAGTACTTC
cdr3_aa: CASTQESYEQYF

j_call: TRBJ1-1
d_call: .
clone_size: .
v_call: TRBV29-1
cdr3_nt: TGCAGCGTTACACTAAACACTGAAGCTTTCTTT
cdr3_aa: CSVTLNTEAFF